Shown below are 9 T cell receptor beta chains from a single sample sequenced in a study of blood T cell repertoires in COVID-19. TCRdb's copy holds only in-frame clones and misses some; the assay was immunoSEQ multiplex PCR. The sample lists approximately 400,000 clones; roughly 86% were seen once. The specimen was peripheral blood. These receptors came from a human donor with acute or convalescent COVID-19. The donor label of this sample is uncertain.

The chain uses TRBV10-1 and TRBJ2-7; D not resolved. V dropped 3 bases and J dropped 6 bases, with 6 bases sitting between them. Germline-derived CDR1 and CDR2 are WNHNN and SYGVQD (reference sequence). The CDR3 sequence is 11 residues long. CDR3 residues: CASSDESEQYF. Written as DNA, the CDR3 is TGCGCCAGCAGTGATGAGTCCGAGCAGTACTTC.

This clone turned up a few times. The CDR3 bases are TGTGCCAGCAGCTTAGGTGGGCAGGCGGTGCGGGGAGAGACCCAGTACTTC. Protein product: CASSLGGQAVRGETQYF. The chain couples TRBV7-9 to TRBJ2-5, with a tentative D call TRBD2 (6 bases). V was pared by 1 base and J by 4 bases, with 19 bases between. CDR3 length: 17 amino acids. CDR1 is SEHNR, CDR2 FQNEAQ, per germline (reference sequence).

This chain links TRBV30 with TRBJ2-3; TRBD2 might be the D (6 bases). CDR3 length equals 15 residues. Deletions cut 0 bases from V and 2 bases from J, with 12 bases between. The germline gives CDR1 GTSNPN, CDR2 SVGIG (reference sequence). The CDR3 loop is CAWSVRLAFTDTQYF. The CDR3 DNA sequence: TGTGCCTGGAGTGTACGGCTAGCGTTCACAGATACGCAGTATTTT.

The gene calls are TRBV13 and TRBJ2-5; 9 bases match TRBD1. Germline-derived CDR1 and CDR2 are PRHDT and FYEKMQ (reference sequence). V shed 2 bases, J shed 2 bases, and the junction held 12 bases outside the gene matches. This CDR3 has 18 amino acids. CDR3 in amino acids: CASSLSPGQGGRQETQYF. The CDR3 DNA reads as TGTGCCAGCAGCTTATCCCCGGGACAGGGAGGACGGCAAGAGACCCAGTACTTC.

The V gene is TRBV7-8, the J gene TRBJ2-1; 10 bases agree with TRBD2. J was trimmed by 10 bases and V by 0 bases; bases with no gene match: 21. Germline CDR1 is SGHVS and CDR2 is FQNEAQ. The CDR3 has 20 amino acids. The CDR3, as DNA: TGTGCCAGCAGCTTAGCTCTCGGCGTTTTTGTGGCTAGCGGGAGTTTGGAGCAGTTCTTC. Protein product: CASSLALGVFVASGSLEQFF.

V gene TRBV2 combines with J gene TRBJ2-2; 7 bases line up with TRBD2. The V gene end was trimmed by 8 bases and the J gene end by 5 bases; junction bases not matched to a gene: 11. The germline CDR1 and CDR2 sequences are SNHLY and FYNNEI. The CDR3 is made up of 15 amino acids. The CDR3 coding sequence is TGTGCCAGCGGGGGGGAGACAGTCGGAACCGGGGAGCTGTTTTTT. Translating it yields CASGGETVGTGELFF.

This clone occurred a few times. This chain joins TRBV10-1 and TRBJ2-1; no definite D call. The CDR3 is 14 amino acids. Deletions cut 8 bases from V and 8 bases from J, with 19 bases between. CDR1 and CDR2 (germline): WNHNN, SYGVQD (reference sequence). The CDR3 protein is CASATRRPPYEQFF. DNA for the CDR3: TGCGCCAGCGCGACACGTAGACCACCGTATGAGCAGTTCTTC.

The chain couples TRBV5-1 to TRBJ1-1; 7 bases fit TRBD1. Germline trimming cut 0 bases from V and 7 bases from J; bases unmatched to any gene: 3. CDR1 and CDR2 from the germline V gene are SGHRS and YFSETQ. The CDR3 is 13 residues long. This CDR3 reads CASSLARDSEAFF. CDR3 DNA sequence: TGCGCCAGCAGCTTGGCCAGGGACAGTGAAGCTTTCTTT.

The chain couples TRBV3-1 (or the pseudogene TRBV3-2) to TRBJ2-7; 10 bases align to TRBD1. The V gene's germline CDR1 is LGHDT and CDR2 YNNKEL (reference sequence). J was trimmed by 2 bases and V by 6 bases; bases with no gene match: 7. The CDR3 is 15 residues long. DNA of the CDR3: TGTGCCAGCAGTCTAGGACAGGGGGGGGCCTACGAGCAGTACTTC. Translated: CASSLGQGGAYEQYF.